This record looks at one T cell receptor (beta chain) sequence and its context. This entry belongs to a study of blood T cell repertoires in COVID-19. Overall study: COVID-19 samples, acute and convalescent, were from the United States, Italy and Spain. Sources were T cells, B-cell-depleted T cells, or PBMCs; the material itself was cDNA or gDNA.

Germline lookup yields CDR1 LGHDT and CDR2 YNNKEL (reference sequence). Trimming shortened V by 2 bases and J by 11 bases, and 18 bases separated the two germline ends. The CDR3 contains 14 residues. As originally analysed: Nucleated cell counts were estimated from reference gene primer amplification. Here immunoSEQ multiplex PCR was the method, and the copy in TCRdb shows in-frame clones only, minus some. The DNA was the basis for D and trimming; V, J and clone size are from that table. The profile shows some 350,000 clones, over 80% of them singletons. Input material: peripheral blood. This TCR derives from a woman in her fifties or sixties with COVID-19, enrolled during active disease. The V and J genes are TRBV3-1 (or the pseudogene TRBV3-2) and TRBJ1-1; D is uncertain. DNA of the CDR3: TGTGCCAGCAGCCAATTAGCAGGACTCGGAGGGGCTTTCTTT. Translated, it gives CASSQLAGLGGAFF.